The text below deals with one TCR beta chain. A clone one base away is much larger, so this may be a read error. The DNA is left out, because the CDR3 cannot be placed on it with certainty; the CDR3 is given as TCRdb lists it. To make TCR beta libraries, researchers used iRepertoire HTBI primers and Arm-PCR of CDR3 regions. MiXCR, run by TCRdb on the multiplex PCR reads, gives a single entry per CDR3 protein. The sample has around 240,000 distinct CDR3 sequences, 15% to 20% seen once. The CDR3 comprises 14 residues, both ends counted. These data are taken from a study of regulatory T cells in long-lasting Graves disease. The time point here: newly diagnosed GD, antithyroid drugs for less than 3 months. PBMCs provided the RNA from which the TCR library was made. The same data also contributed to another study, on T cells in Graves' hyperthyroidism and ophthalmopathy. From that study: Investigators excluded patients with uncontrolled infection, other autoimmune disease, pregnancy or lactation. Most expanded thyroid clonotypes above 0.001 recurred in blood.

The chain combines TRBV12-3 or TRBV12-4 with TRBJ1-5. This receptor was taken from a woman in her 30s with Graves disease. The sample was peripheral blood mononuclear cells (PBMCs), taken at new diagnosis, from a patient treated with antithyroid drugs. CDR3 loop: CASSSSVSNQPQHF.